A selection of T cell receptor beta chains follows, all from one sample in a study of cytomegalovirus exposure and HLA in healthy donors. The repertoire was sequenced with immunoSEQ multiplex PCR; TCRdb's copy has only in-frame clones and lacks some. The sample includes 150,000 to 200,000 clones, 8.5% to 10% seen only once; the top ten take over 1%. The sequenced material came from PBMCs. The source of these receptors is a woman aged 30 to 39 in good health and CMV-seropositive. Both conserved end residues are part of each CDR3. The order of the fields is CDR3 DNA, CDR3 protein, clone size, D gene, J gene, V gene, CDR3 length. D genes are given only for firm matches. Some rows have no size entry. The others give once, few or many, or a class for an expanded clone.

cdr3_nt: TGTGCCAGCAGCATCTTCGGACTAGCTTCCCCGTCCTACGAGCAGTACTTC
cdr3_aa: CASSIFGLASPSYEQYF
clone_size: .
d_call: TRBD2
j_call: TRBJ2-7
v_call: TRBV7-8
cdr3_length: 17

cdr3_nt: TGTGCCAGCAGCTTAGGGGGGGAGTCAGTGAGCTATGGCTACACCTTC
cdr3_aa: CASSLGGESVSYGYTF
clone_size: few
d_call: .
j_call: TRBJ1-2
v_call: TRBV7-6
cdr3_length: 16

cdr3_nt: TGTGCCAGCAGCTTAGCGCCGGGAGGTTCGGGAGGCTACACCTTC
cdr3_aa: CASSLAPGGSGGYTF
clone_size: .
d_call: .
j_call: TRBJ1-2
v_call: TRBV7-6
cdr3_length: 15

cdr3_nt: TGTGCCAGCAGCACAGGGAACGCAGATACGCAGTATTTT
cdr3_aa: CASSTGNADTQYF
clone_size: .
d_call: .
j_call: TRBJ2-3
v_call: TRBV27
cdr3_length: 13

cdr3_nt: TGTGCCAGCAGCTTGCTAAATCAGCCCCAGCATTTT
cdr3_aa: CASSLLNQPQHF
clone_size: few
d_call: .
j_call: TRBJ1-5
v_call: TRBV5-5
cdr3_length: 12

cdr3_nt: TGCGCCAGCAGCTCAGGGGGCCTGAACACCGGGGAGCTGTTTTTT
cdr3_aa: CASSSGGLNTGELFF
clone_size: few
d_call: TRBD1
j_call: TRBJ2-2
v_call: TRBV5-1
cdr3_length: 15

cdr3_nt: TGTGCCAGTAGTATTTGGGGGCCTAATGAAAAACTGTTTTTT
cdr3_aa: CASSIWGPNEKLFF
clone_size: few
d_call: .
j_call: TRBJ1-4
v_call: TRBV19
cdr3_length: 14

cdr3_nt: TGTGCCAGCAGCTTGACTAGCGGCGCATACAATGAGCAGTTCTTC
cdr3_aa: CASSLTSGAYNEQFF
clone_size: .
d_call: TRBD2
j_call: TRBJ2-1
v_call: TRBV7-9
cdr3_length: 15

cdr3_nt: TGCGCCAGCGGGGCGGGAGACCCAGATACGCAGTATTTT
cdr3_aa: CASGAGDPDTQYF
clone_size: few
d_call: TRBD2
j_call: TRBJ2-3
v_call: TRBV10-2
cdr3_length: 13

cdr3_nt: TGTGCCAGCAGGAACCAACAGGGGAGTAATGAAAAACTGTTTTTT
cdr3_aa: CASRNQQGSNEKLFF
clone_size: .
d_call: TRBD1
j_call: TRBJ1-4
v_call: TRBV2
cdr3_length: 15

cdr3_nt: TGTGCCTGGAGTGGGGTAGCGGGAGTCAAGCAGTTCTTC
cdr3_aa: CAWSGVAGVKQFF
clone_size: few
d_call: TRBD2
j_call: TRBJ2-1
v_call: TRBV30
cdr3_length: 13

cdr3_nt: TGCGCCAGCAGCCAAGATTTACTAGCGGGCACAGATACGCAGTATTTT
cdr3_aa: CASSQDLLAGTDTQYF
clone_size: few
d_call: TRBD2
j_call: TRBJ2-3
v_call: TRBV4-1
cdr3_length: 16